This T cell receptor beta chain came from a study of vaccination and CD4 T cells after COVID-19. The Oncomine TCR Beta short-read assay generated sequence data from the DNA of cultured CD4+ T cells. TCRdb analysed the PCR reads with MiXCR anew, one entry per CDR3 protein. The table records roughly 15,000 distinct CDR3 sequences, approximately 68% of them present only once. This clonotype is a singleton in its sample. Its specificity is not known. Treatment meaning: roughly 10-day PBMC culture with coronavirus spike peptide pools or control peptides (ViraFEST assay). This sequence was found in a human donor who had recovered from COVID-19. The sample taken for sequencing was CD4+ T cells from blood, cultured in vitro.

The CDR3 bases are TGTGCCAGCAGCTTAGGCCCCCTGGGCTATGGCTACACCTTC. This encodes CASSLGPLGYGYTF. The chain employs TRBV7-2 and TRBJ1-2; D remains ambiguous. The CDR3 runs to 14 residues. Trimming removed 1 base from V and 4 bases from J, with 10 bases in between. The V gene's germline CDR1 is SGHTA and CDR2 FQGNSA.